These T cell receptor beta chains were read from a single sample in a study of control samples from healthy donors and cancer patients. Sequencing was performed with immunoSEQ multiplex PCR; in TCRdb, only in-frame clones are kept and a portion is missing. The sample includes about 410,000 clones, 80% to 95% of them seen just once. The material sequenced was PBMCs. These receptors all come from a man aged 40-49 years with head and neck cancer. Each CDR3 is given with its conserved first and last residue. The order of the fields is D gene, CDR3 length, V gene, J gene, clone size, CDR3 protein, CDR3 DNA. A D gene is named only where the DNA matches it firmly. Rows may omit the clone size; those that give it use once, few, many or a size class.

>.|11|TRBV20-1|TRBJ1-2|.
CSALGPNGYTF
TGCAGTGCCCTGGGACCTAACGGCTACACCTTC
>.|14|TRBV28|TRBJ1-1|.
CASSLFSSSTEAFF
TGTGCCAGCAGTTTATTTTCAAGCTCGACTGAAGCTTTCTTT
>.|13|TRBV3-1/TRBV3-2|TRBJ1-1|.
CASSHRGGEEAFF
TGTGCCAGCAGCCACCGGGGGGGGGAAGAAGCTTTCTTT
>.|14|TRBV25-1|TRBJ1-4|.
CASSEPGANEKLFF
TGTGCCAGCAGTGAACCGGGAGCTAATGAAAAACTGTTTTTT
>.|10|TRBV20-1|TRBJ1-1|.
CSARRGDAFF
TGCAGTGCTAGACGGGGGGATGCTTTCTTT
>.|20|TRBV4-3|TRBJ2-1|.
CASSPQVGKTGWNSYNEQFF
TGCGCCAGCAGCCCTCAGGTGGGAAAGACAGGCTGGAACTCCTACAATGAGCAGTTCTTC
>TRBD1|15|TRBV19|TRBJ2-7|.
CASSAGTGNSYEQYF
TGTGCCAGTAGTGCCGGGACAGGCAACTCCTACGAGCAGTACTTC
>TRBD1|18|TRBV18|TRBJ1-5|.
CASSLTGTGLYSNQPQHF
TGTGCCAGCTCACTAACCGGGACAGGCCTTTATAGCAATCAGCCCCAGCATTTT
>.|16|TRBV5-1|TRBJ1-2|.
CASSSRTAGSDYGYTF
TGCGCCAGCAGCTCACGTACTGCAGGGTCGGACTATGGCTACACCTTC
>TRBD1|16|TRBV6-6|TRBJ1-1|.
CASSRGQGRGNTEAFF
TGTGCCAGCAGCCGGGGACAGGGGAGGGGGAACACTGAAGCTTTCTTT
>.|14|TRBV4-1|TRBJ2-1|.
CASSQGDAAAEQFF
TGCGCCAGCAGCCAAGGGGACGCAGCAGCTGAGCAGTTCTTC
>TRBD2|14|TRBV18|TRBJ2-1|.
CASSPPGGVNEQFF
TGTGCCAGCTCACCACCTGGGGGGGTAAATGAGCAGTTCTTC
>TRBD2|13|TRBV12-3/TRBV12-4|TRBJ2-1|.
CASSWEAGGPPIF
TGTGCCAGCAGTTGGGAAGCGGGAGGGCCCCCGATCTTC
>.|13|TRBV7-2|TRBJ2-3|.
CASSLSSTDTQYF
TGTGCCAGCAGCTTATCTAGCACAGATACGCAGTATTTT
>TRBD2|18|TRBV25-1|TRBJ2-2|.
CASSFIKRGELNTGELFF
TGTGCCAGCAGCTTCATCAAGCGGGGGGAACTGAATACCGGGGAGCTGTTTTTT
>.|12|TRBV10-3|TRBJ1-1|many
CAVMTDYTEAFF
TGTGCCGTAATGACAGATTACACTGAAGCTTTCTTT
>TRBD1|16|TRBV15|TRBJ1-1|.
CATSRLPGQMNTEAFF
TGTGCCACCAGCAGGTTGCCGGGACAGATGAACACTGAAGCTTTCTTT
>TRBD2|15|TRBV18|TRBJ2-1|.
CASSPASGNGNEQFF
TGTGCCAGCTCACCTGCCAGCGGGAATGGCAATGAGCAGTTCTTC
>.|13|TRBV19|TRBJ2-3|once
CASSAFIADTQYF
TGTGCCAGTAGTGCCTTCATTGCAGATACGCAGTATTTT
>.|15|TRBV6-6|TRBJ2-3|once
CASSARDVDADTQYF
TGTGCCAGCAGTGCCCGGGACGTCGACGCAGATACGCAGTATTTT
>.|19|TRBV28|TRBJ1-6|.
CASSSNRDAGLAYNSPLHF
TGTGCCAGCAGTTCCAACCGGGACGCCGGACTAGCCTATAATTCACCCCTCCACTTT
>.|13|TRBV12-3/TRBV12-4|TRBJ2-7|.
CASSFGGTYEQYF
TGTGCCAGCAGTTTCGGCGGAACCTACGAGCAGTACTTC
>.|15|TRBV29-1|TRBJ2-5|.
CSVEDGPWSQETQYF
TGCAGCGTTGAAGATGGGCCCTGGTCCCAAGAGACCCAGTACTTC
>TRBD1|15|TRBV5-1|TRBJ1-2|.
CASSPDDRGPYGYTF
TGCGCCAGCAGCCCAGATGACAGGGGTCCCTATGGCTACACCTTC
>.|14|TRBV7-9|TRBJ1-1|.
CASSSDLTAPEAFF
TGTGCCAGCAGCTCGGACTTGACAGCGCCTGAAGCTTTCTTT
>TRBD2|20|TRBV4-1|TRBJ2-3|.
CASSQGDVLAVWASTDTQYF
TGCGCCAGCAGCCAAGGTGATGTACTAGCGGTCTGGGCTAGCACAGATACGCAGTATTTT
>TRBD1|21|TRBV5-1|TRBJ1-6|.
CASSSQPNTGVRGSYNSPLHF
TGCGCCAGCAGCTCCCAGCCCAACACAGGGGTCCGGGGCTCCTATAATTCACCCCTCCACTTT
>.|15|TRBV9|TRBJ2-2|once
CASSSTATNTGELFF
TGTGCCAGCAGCTCGACGGCAACGAACACCGGGGAGCTGTTTTTT
>.|15|TRBV10-3|TRBJ2-7|.
CAISDGAARSYEQYF
TGTGCCATCAGTGACGGGGCAGCCCGATCCTACGAGCAGTACTTC
>.|12|TRBV29-1|TRBJ1-1|few
CSVDEGSAEAFF
TGCAGCGTTGATGAGGGGAGCGCTGAAGCTTTCTTT
>.|14|TRBV19|TRBJ1-5|.
CASTKAYSNQPQHF
TGTGCCAGTACAAAGGCTTATAGCAATCAGCCCCAGCATTTT